The 24 T cell receptor beta chains below come from one sample, sequenced in a study of graft-versus-host responses after intestinal transplantation (dated by TCRdb to the early 2020s). The library came from the immunoSEQ multiplex PCR assay. TCRdb re-hosts the immuneACCESS table, in-frame sequences only. Its copies lack some clones; in the studies checked, an unresolved V gene accounts for under half of them, and the cause for the rest is not known. Counted in this sample were under 25,000 clones; 86% of them appeared once. The ten largest account for under 60% of the sample. Sequences were derived from bone marrow, sampled approximately 120 days after transplant. All receptors come from a human patient who received an intestinal transplant, so some T cells may come from the graft donor.

The genes are TRBV27 and TRBJ1-5; D is undetermined. V lost 5 bases and J lost 6, with 14 bases in between. Germline V lookup: CDR1 MNHEY, CDR2 SMNVEV (reference sequence). The CDR3 loop spans 14 amino acids. Written as DNA, the CDR3 is TGTGCCAGCAGTGCGGGAGGGTCGATTCAGCCCCAGCATTTT. Amino acids: CASSAGGSIQPQHF.

The V call is TRBV19, the J call TRBJ1-5; the D is unclear. With 6 bases removed from V and 2 bases from J, the gap between germline ends came to 17 bases. The CDR3 sequence is 16 residues long. The germline gives CDR1 LNHDA, CDR2 SQIVND (reference sequence). The CDR3 region is CASSPELVAGNQPQHF. The DNA for the CDR3 is TGTGCCAGTAGCCCCGAGCTGGTGGCGGGCAATCAGCCCCAGCATTTT.

The CDR3 DNA reads TGTGCCAGCAGCTCCGTCCGGGACCAGCCCCACAATGAGCAGTTCTTC. Translated, it gives CASSSVRDQPHNEQFF. V is TRBV9 and J is TRBJ2-1; D might be TRBD1 or TRBD2, each matching 5 bases. CDR3 length: 16 amino acids. Germline CDR1 is SGDLS and CDR2 is YYNGEE. V was trimmed by 4 bases and J by 5 bases, leaving 19 bases between them.

The chain is built from TRBV11-2 and TRBJ1-1; D uncertain. V lost 2 bases and J 0 bases, leaving 22 bases between the germline ends. The germline V gene encodes CDR1 SGHAT and CDR2 FQNNGV. The CDR3 sequence is 19 residues long. This CDR3 is CASSLPILDNLGLNTEAFF. CDR3 bases: TGTGCCAGCAGCTTACCCATCCTGGATAACCTCGGGCTGAACACTGAAGCTTTCTTT.

The J gene is TRBJ2-3, the V gene TRBV19; D gene uncertain. V shed 5 bases and J shed 0 bases, with 15 bases lying between them. CDR3 length equals 16 residues. Germline CDR1 is LNHDA and CDR2 is SQIVND (reference sequence). CDR3 protein: CASSVLLGSSTDTQYF. CDR3 DNA sequence: TGTGCCAGTAGTGTGCTACTCGGAAGTAGCACAGATACGCAGTATTTT.

The chain links TRBV29-1 to TRBJ1-5; 7 nucleotides agree with TRBD1. CDR1 is SQVTM and CDR2 is ANQGSEA in the germline V gene. V shed 7 bases and J 2 bases; nucleotides not matched to a gene: 2. This CDR3 spans 12 amino acids. In DNA, the CDR3 is TGCAGCGCCGGACAGGGCAATCAGCCCCAGCATTTT. It encodes CSAGQGNQPQHF.

The rearrangement links TRBV14 to TRBJ2-7; 7 nucleotides match TRBD1. This CDR3 spans 16 amino acids. In germline, CDR1 is SGHDN, CDR2 FVKESK. Trimming cost V 2 bases and J 0 bases; bases outside gene matches: 7. The CDR3 loop is CASSQPGDRDSYEQYF. The DNA of the CDR3 is TGTGCCAGCAGCCAACCAGGGGACAGAGACTCCTACGAGCAGTACTTC.

The chain combines TRBV10-3 with TRBJ2-1; D is perhaps TRBD2 (6 bases). This CDR3 has 14 residues. The germline V gene has CDR1 ENHRY and CDR2 SYGVKD. V was clipped by 0 bases and J by 7 bases, with 10 bases between them. The CDR3 sequence is CAISESGGGNEQFF. As DNA, the CDR3 is TGTGCCATCAGTGAGTCAGGTGGGGGGAATGAGCAGTTCTTC.

The rearrangement joins TRBV27 to TRBJ2-3; no clear D. From germline, CDR1 is MNHEY and CDR2 SMNVEV (reference sequence). V gave up 3 bases and J gave up 0 bases, with 10 bases separating them. This CDR3 has 15 residues. The CDR3 nucleotides read TGTGCCAGCAGTTTGCTAGAAACTAGCACAGATACGCAGTATTTT. Its protein product is CASSLLETSTDTQYF.

The V and J genes are TRBV6-6 and TRBJ1-5; D unresolved. Trimming shortened V by 4 bases and J by 4 bases, and 8 bases separated the two germline ends. From germline, CDR1 is MNHNY and CDR2 SVGAGI (reference sequence). The CDR3 contains 13 residues. The CDR3 is CASSSSINQPQHF. CDR3 coding DNA: TGTGCCAGCAGTTCCTCCATTAATCAGCCCCAGCATTTT.

This chain connects TRBV27 to TRBJ1-2, with 7 bases fitting TRBD1. Germline V gene data show CDR1 as MNHEY and CDR2 as SMNVEV (reference sequence). J gave up 8 bases and V 2 bases, and 11 bases lay outside the gene matches. This CDR3 has 15 amino acids. The CDR3 DNA is TGTGCCAGCAGTTTAGTCCCGGACAGGCCTTCAGGCTACACCTTC. Its protein is CASSLVPDRPSGYTF.

CDR3 in amino acids: CATSRSRSPGANVLTF. DNA of the CDR3: TGTGCCACCAGCAGATCACGGAGCCCTGGGGCCAACGTCCTGACTTTC. This chain joins TRBV15 and TRBJ2-6; D is unresolved. The V gene lost 2 bases and the J gene lost 2 bases, with 10 bases spanning the gap. The germline gives CDR1 LNHNV, CDR2 YYDKDF (reference sequence). CDR3 size: 16 residues. Using reference TRBV15 and TRBJ2-6 for the parts outside the CDR3, the full variable domain is DAMVIQNPRYQVTQFGKPVTLSCSQTLNHNVMYWYQQKSSQAPKLLFHYYDKDFNNEADTPDNFQSRRPNTSFCFLDIRSPGLGDTAMYLCATSRSRSPGANVLTFGAGSRLTVL.

The genes are TRBV19 and TRBJ1-1; D unclear. V lost 2 bases and J lost 6, with 10 bases in between. Germline CDR1 LNHDA, CDR2 SQIVND (reference sequence). The CDR3 length is 13 residues. The chain's CDR3 is CASSIRRIPEAFF. CDR3 nucleotide sequence: TGTGCCAGTAGTATACGGCGTATCCCTGAAGCTTTCTTT.

This sequence joins TRBV6-1 and TRBJ2-6; 7 nucleotides align to TRBD1. The V and J ends lost 6 bases and 6 bases, in that order; junction bases with no gene match: 2. Germline CDR1 is MNHNS and CDR2 is SASEGT. This CDR3 spans 13 amino acids. The CDR3 coding sequence is TGTGCCAGCAGCACAGGGGAGGCCAACGTCCTGACTTTC. This gives the protein CASSTGEANVLTF.

This rearrangement joins TRBV7-3 to TRBJ2-1; 9 nucleotides match TRBD2. The CDR3 is made up of 18 amino acids. The V gene end was trimmed by 1 base and the J gene end by 8 bases; junction bases not matched to a gene: 15. Germline CDR1 reads SGHTA; CDR2 reads FQGTGA. In DNA, the CDR3 is TGTGCCAGCAGCTTAAATGCAGGGGCGGGAGGGTTTAAGTATGAGCAGTTCTTC. This translates into CASSLNAGAGGFKYEQFF. The full variable domain, rest sourced from reference TRBV7-3 and TRBJ2-1, is GAGVSQTPSNKVTEKGKYVELRCDPISGHTALYWYRQSLGQGPEFLIYFQGTGAADDSGLPNDRFFAVRPEGSVSTLKIQRTERGDSAVYLCASSLNAGAGGFKYEQFFGPGTRLTVL.

J is TRBJ2-7 and V is TRBV2; 7 nucleotides line up with TRBD2. CDR3 length equals 14 residues. The germline gives CDR1 SNHLY, CDR2 FYNNEI. Trimming cost V 6 bases and J 2 bases; bases outside gene matches: 7. Here the CDR3 reads CASRPGGGTYEQYF. Written as DNA, the CDR3 is TGTGCCAGCAGACCGGGGGGTGGGACCTACGAGCAGTACTTC.

Only a few counts were recorded for this clone. V usage is TRBV11-1 and J usage is TRBJ2-3, with 7 bases that match TRBD2. The CDR3 contains 17 residues. The trim removed 1 base at V and 2 bases at J, leaving 9 bases unmatched. Germline lookup yields CDR1 SGHAT and CDR2 FQDESV (reference sequence). CDR3 DNA sequence: TGTGCCAGCAGCTTAGGTAGGGCTAGCGGATTCACAGATACGCAGTATTTT. Translated, it gives CASSLGRASGFTDTQYF.

This clone appeared a few times. The chain has TRBV19 and TRBJ2-7; 15 bases agree with TRBD2. This CDR3 spans 19 amino acids. Trimming removed 6 bases from V and 4 bases from J; junction bases left unmatched: 16. Germline CDR1 and CDR2: LNHDA and SQIVND (reference sequence). CDR3 in DNA: TGTGCCAGTAGGGTCCCTAGGATAGGGACTAGCGGGAGGAGGTACGAGCAGTACTTC. It yields the protein CASRVPRIGTSGRRYEQYF.

The chain uses TRBV29-1 and TRBJ2-5; 7 bases match TRBD2. V dropped 4 bases and J dropped 5; count of bases not matched to a gene: 4. The CDR3 runs 12 residues. In germline, CDR1 is SQVTM, CDR2 ANQGSEA. CDR3 amino acids: CSVGEGYETQYF. The CDR3 DNA reads as TGCAGCGTTGGGGAGGGGTACGAGACCCAGTACTTC. Combining the CDR3 with reference TRBV29-1 and TRBJ2-5 gives the whole variable domain SAVISQKPSRDICQRGTSLTIQCQVDSQVTMMFWYRQQPGQSLTLIATANQGSEATYESGFVIDKFPISRPNLTFSTLTVSNMSPEDSSIYLCSVGEGYETQYFGPGTRLLVL.

The chain recombines TRBV5-4 with TRBJ2-5; the D gene is possibly TRBD1 (6 bases). V shed 4 bases and J shed 11 bases, with 18 bases lying between them. Germline V gene data show CDR1 as SGHNT and CDR2 as YYREEE (reference sequence). The CDR3 has 13 amino acids. Written as DNA, the CDR3 is TGTGCCAGCAGCCCCCCAGGGGCTCAGGAGCAGTACTTC. The encoded protein is CASSPPGAQEQYF.

This clone was detected once. The rearrangement joins TRBV5-1 to TRBJ2-7; no firm D call. The CDR3 is made up of 13 amino acids. Trimming stripped 4 bases from V and 3 bases from J, with 11 bases between. Looked up from germline, CDR1 is SGHRS and CDR2 is YFSETQ. CDR3: CASSRLDGYEQYF. The CDR3 DNA is TGCGCCAGCAGCCGACTGGACGGCTACGAGCAGTACTTC.

CDR3 loop: CASSLMEQFF. CDR3 DNA sequence: TGTGCCAGCAGCTTAATGGAGCAGTTCTTC. J is TRBJ2-1 and V is TRBV7-3; D gene unclear. The CDR3 covers 10 residues. Trimming shortened V by 1 base and J by 10 bases, and 2 bases separated the two germline ends. Per germline, CDR1 SGHTA and CDR2 FQGTGA.

This chain connects TRBV18 to TRBJ1-2; the match to TRBD1 covers 10 bases. J was trimmed by 4 bases and V by 3 bases; bases with no gene match: 5. This CDR3 is built from 15 residues. Germline CDR1 is KGHSH and CDR2 is LQKENI. The DNA for the CDR3 is TGTGCCAGCTCACCGGGACAGGGGAATGGCTATGGCTACACCTTC. This sequence encodes CASSPGQGNGYGYTF.

This clone is a singleton in its sample. The V gene is TRBV9, the J gene TRBJ2-7; D is perhaps TRBD1 (5 bases). The germline CDR1 and CDR2 sequences are SGDLS and YYNGEE. CDR3 length equals 15 residues. Trimming shortened V by 1 base and J by 0 bases, and 11 bases separated the two germline ends. The DNA of the CDR3 is TGTGCCAGCAGCGTACTTGGGGCGATCTCCTACGAGCAGTACTTC. Protein sequence: CASSVLGAISYEQYF.